This T cell receptor (beta chain) was retrieved from a study of cytomegalovirus exposure and HLA in healthy donors. This clone is a singleton in its sample. Antigen specificity is unknown. Primers for the PCR totalled 60 Vbeta and 13 Jbeta. Some clones are missing from TCRdb's copy, which holds only in-frame ones; the method was immunoSEQ multiplex PCR. The sample contains 100,000 to 150,000 clones, almost 85% of which appear only once. This CDR3 comprises 14 residues. Trimming left V 0 bases short and J 2 bases short, with 7 bases between. Germline V gene lookup returns CDR1 LGHNA and CDR2 YNFKEQ. Study findings and constraints: When presence/absence was analysed, sequencing depth was taken to be roughly uniform across donors.

The rearrangement uses TRBV4-2 and TRBJ2-5; unclear D gene. The sequenced material came from PBMCs. This receptor was identified in a boy aged 2 to 10 in good health and CMV-seronegative. The CDR3 loop is CASSQEGSQETQYF. Written as DNA, the CDR3 is TGTGCCAGCAGCCAAGAGGGCTCACAAGAGACCCAGTACTTC.